The present T cell receptor (beta chain) was sequenced within a study of T cells of healthy individuals. One entry per CDR3 protein results from TCRdb running MiXCR on the 5' RACE reads. This sample has around 90,000 distinct CDR3 sequences; approximately 5.4% occur once, and the top ten carry roughly 7.6%. The CDR3 spans 13 residues. Per the germline V gene, CDR1 is PRHDT and CDR2 is FYEKMQ (reference sequence). Trimming shortened V by 1 base and J by 4 bases, and 7 bases separated the two germline ends. The rearrangement joins TRBV13 to TRBJ1-1; no clear D gene. The clonotype comes from a female donor in good health. For the CDR3, the DNA is TGTGCCAGCAGCTTAGCCATTAGCACTGAAGCTTTCTTT. Translation: CASSLAISTEAFF.